This T cell receptor (beta chain) stems from a study of vaccination and CD4 T cells after COVID-19. Cultured CD4+ T-cell DNA underwent Oncomine TCR Beta short-read sequencing. Using its own MiXCR run on the PCR reads, TCRdb lists one record per CDR3 protein. The sample carries roughly 5,300 distinct CDR3 sequences, under 40% recorded once. This CDR3 is 11 amino acids long. V lost 4 bases, J lost 8 bases, and 8 bases lay in between. Details on this clonotype: Antigen: not known.

Indicated treatment: approximately 10-day PBMC culture with coronavirus spike peptide pools or control peptides (ViraFEST assay). It was before the COVID-19 pandemic (2011-2018) that the unexposed donor's CD4+ T cells were collected. IL-2 (around 10 IU/ml) and peptide pools (about 10 ug/ml) were added to cultures of two million PBMCs per well. This clonotype originated in a human donor in good health. The rearrangement uses TRBV12-3 or TRBV12-4 and TRBJ1-1; tentative D call: TRBD1 (5 bases). Sequenced sample: CD4+ T cells from blood, cultured in vitro. The CDR3 sequence is CASSYWGEAFF. CDR3 coding DNA: TGTGCCAGCAGTTACTGGGGGGAAGCTTTCTTT.